A selection of T cell receptor beta chains follows, all from one sample in a study of vaccination and CD4 T cells after COVID-19. These receptors' antigens are unknown. TCRdb reanalysed the PCR reads using MiXCR and keeps one entry per CDR3 protein. The data contain 12,000 to 15,000 distinct CDR3 sequences, around 69% of them seen just once; the ten biggest clones take up roughly 11%. The sample was CD4+ T cells from blood, cultured in vitro. The source of these receptors is a human donor who had recovered from COVID-19. Each CDR3 is given with its conserved first and last residue. D genes are given only for firm matches. The listing skips clone size in some rows; elsewhere it reads once, few, many or a size class.

j_gene	abundance	v_gene	d_gene	CDR3nt	CDR3aa
TRBJ1-1	.	TRBV12-3/TRBV12-4	TRBD1	TGTGCCAGCAGTTTATCCCAGGGGGGGACTGAAGCTTTCTTT	CASSLSQGGTEAFF
TRBJ2-7	once	TRBV20-1	.	TGCAGTGCTAGAGATGACAGGCAGCTAACCTACGAGCAGTACTTC	CSARDDRQLTYEQYF
TRBJ1-6	few	TRBV20-1	.	TGCAGTGCCCGAGCTGGGGGGACTCGGTCACCCCTCCACTTT	CSARAGGTRSPLHF
TRBJ1-1	.	TRBV12-3/TRBV12-4	.	TGTGCCAGCAGGACGCAAGGGGGCACTGAAGCTTTCTTT	CASRTQGGTEAFF
TRBJ2-7	.	TRBV28	.	TGTGCCAGCAGCTTCTCCTACTACGAGCAGTACTTC	CASSFSYYEQYF
TRBJ2-7	.	TRBV7-8	.	TGTGCCAGCAGCTTAGATTCGCGCGGGACAGACTCCTACGAGCAGTACTTC	CASSLDSRGTDSYEQYF
TRBJ1-2	.	TRBV18	TRBD1	TGTGCCAGCTCACCCTCGGACAGGAGCAACTATGGCTACACCTTC	CASSPSDRSNYGYTF
TRBJ2-5	.	TRBV20-1	.	TGCAGTGCTAGAGAAGCGGTTCAAGGAGGGACCCAGTACTTC	CSAREAVQGGTQYF
TRBJ1-5	few	TRBV7-9	TRBD1	TGTGCCAGCAGCTTAGGAGGACAGGGCTATCAGCCCCAGCATTTT	CASSLGGQGYQPQHF
TRBJ1-5	.	TRBV2	.	TGTGCCAGCAGTCAACTTAATCAGCCCCAGCATTTT	CASSQLNQPQHF
TRBJ2-5	.	TRBV7-3	TRBD2	TGTGCCAGCAGCTTAAATGGGGGGGGACTAGCCCAAGGGACCCAGTACTTC	CASSLNGGGLAQGTQYF
TRBJ1-2	.	TRBV19	TRBD1	TGTGCCAGTAGTATTTCTCGACAGGGGGAGAGGGGCTACACCTTC	CASSISRQGERGYTF
TRBJ2-7	.	TRBV20-1	TRBD2	TGCAGTGTGCCGGGACTAGCGGGAGAGGAATGGGCCTACGAGCAGTACTTC	CSVPGLAGEEWAYEQYF
TRBJ1-5	.	TRBV7-6	.	TGTGCCAGCAGCTTAGGTGGTGGGGTGGGGCAGCCCCAGCATTTT	CASSLGGGVGQPQHF
TRBJ2-6	.	TRBV7-9	TRBD1	TGTGCCACTAGGATGGGACAGGCCTCCCGCTCTGGGGCCAACGTCCTGACTTTC	CATRMGQASRSGANVLTF
TRBJ2-7	.	TRBV20-1	.	TGCAGTGCTATGATAGACAGCCGCTCCTACGAGCAGTACTTC	CSAMIDSRSYEQYF
TRBJ1-2	.	TRBV19	TRBD1	TGTGCCAGTAGTATCTATATGGACAGGGGCTATGGCTACACCTTC	CASSIYMDRGYGYTF
TRBJ2-1	.	TRBV6-1	TRBD2	TGTGCCAGCAGTCGGACTAGCGGGAGAAGTTTAGACAATGAGCAGTTCTTC	CASSRTSGRSLDNEQFF
TRBJ1-4	.	TRBV19	.	TGTGCCAGTAGTACCACAAGGACCATTAATGAAAAACTGTTTTTT	CASSTTRTINEKLFF
TRBJ2-5	.	TRBV6-2/TRBV6-3	TRBD2	TGTGCCAGCAGTTTAGCGGGAGTCCCCCAAGAGACCCAGTACTTC	CASSLAGVPQETQYF